The clone carrying this T cell receptor beta chain has a single count. Its antigen is unidentified. Trimming removed 4 bases at V and 0 bases at J, with 16 bases between. Germline V CDR1 and CDR2: SGHNT, YYREEE (reference sequence). The CDR3 is made up of 17 amino acids. The PCR ran on 60 Vbeta and 13 Jbeta primers. Profiling relied on immunoSEQ multiplex PCR, and the TCRdb table lists in-frame clones only, not all of them. The table includes about 180,000 clones, about 77% detected once. The source of the sample is a study of cytomegalovirus exposure and HLA in healthy donors. Study results and limitations: The likely explanation for a cluster of highly shared sequence variants was sequencing artifact. The study labeled around 160 TCR beta chains cytomegalovirus-associated.

Sequenced material: PBMCs. This receptor was taken from a woman aged 25-40 years in good health and CMV-seropositive. V gene TRBV5-4 combines with J gene TRBJ2-2, with D possibly matching TRBD1 (6 bases). The CDR3 sequence is CASSPNPGQTNTGELFF. The CDR3 DNA reads as TGTGCCAGCAGCCCAAATCCGGGACAAACGAACACCGGGGAGCTGTTTTTT.